This T cell receptor (beta chain) was documented in a study of blood T cell repertoires in COVID-19. Some clones are missing from TCRdb's copy, which holds only in-frame ones; the method was immunoSEQ multiplex PCR. This table has more than 200,000 clones, more than 75% appearing once. J lost 2 bases, V lost 0 bases, and 6 bases had no gene match. The CDR3 consists of 17 residues. The germline V gene encodes CDR1 LGHNT and CDR2 FRNRAP. Recovered Cohort 3 donors showed two negative PCRs, clearance, or symptom resolution. This sequence originates from a man between 35 and 55 years old who had recovered from COVID-19. The genes are TRBV12-5 and TRBJ1-1; 10 bases align to TRBD1. The sequenced material came from PBMCs or T cells enriched from blood (not recorded which). CDR3 protein: CASGLVRGTGENTEAFF. The CDR3 nucleotides read TGTGCTAGTGGTTTGGTAAGAGGGACAGGGGAAAACACTGAAGCTTTCTTT.